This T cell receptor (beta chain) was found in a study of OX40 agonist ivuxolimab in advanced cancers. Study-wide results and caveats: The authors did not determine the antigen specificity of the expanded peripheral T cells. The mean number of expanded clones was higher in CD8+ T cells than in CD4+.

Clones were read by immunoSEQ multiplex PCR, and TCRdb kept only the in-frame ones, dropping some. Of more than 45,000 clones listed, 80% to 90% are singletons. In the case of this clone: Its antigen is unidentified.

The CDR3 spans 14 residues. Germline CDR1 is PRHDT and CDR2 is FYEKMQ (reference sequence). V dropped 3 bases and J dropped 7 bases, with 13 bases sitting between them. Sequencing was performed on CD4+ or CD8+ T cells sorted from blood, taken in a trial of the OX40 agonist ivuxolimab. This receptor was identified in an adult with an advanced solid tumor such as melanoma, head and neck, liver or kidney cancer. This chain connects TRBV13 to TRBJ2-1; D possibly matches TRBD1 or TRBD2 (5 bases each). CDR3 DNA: TGTGCCAGCAGCTTGTCGAGGGGTAGAAATGAGCAGTTCTTC. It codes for CASSLSRGRNEQFF.